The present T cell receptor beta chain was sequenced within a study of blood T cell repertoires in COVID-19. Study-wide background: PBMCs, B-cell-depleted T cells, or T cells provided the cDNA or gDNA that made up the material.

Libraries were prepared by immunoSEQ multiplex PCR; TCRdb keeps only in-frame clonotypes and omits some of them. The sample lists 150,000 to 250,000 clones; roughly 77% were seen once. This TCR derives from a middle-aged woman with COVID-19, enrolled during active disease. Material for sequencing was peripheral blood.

As DNA, the CDR3 is TGTGCCAGCAGTCGCACAGGTGGAGATACGCAGTATTTT. Translation gives CASSRTGGDTQYF. V usage is TRBV12-3 or TRBV12-4 and J usage is TRBJ2-3; tentatively, D is TRBD1 (5 bases). The V gene lost 5 bases and the J gene lost 5 bases, with 11 bases spanning the gap. The CDR3 is made up of 13 amino acids.